These 26 T cell receptor beta chains originate from one sample sequenced in a study of T cells in localized non-small cell lung cancer. Assay: immunoSEQ multiplex PCR; the TCRdb copy retains only in-frame clones and omits some. The sample contains 35,000 to 50,000 clones, 79% of which appear only once. Sequences were derived from PBMCs, sampled before any cancer treatment. The source of these receptors is a woman aged 40-69 years with stage II squamous cell lung carcinoma.

The CDR3 sequence: CASSMVVAGGNEQFF. CDR3 nucleotide sequence: TGTGCCAGTAGTATGGTCGTGGCAGGGGGTAATGAGCAGTTCTTC. The rearrangement links TRBV19 to TRBJ2-1; 7 nucleotides line up with TRBD1. The CDR3 extends over 15 amino acids. V shed 3 bases and J 7 bases; nucleotides not matched to a gene: 9. CDR1 is LNHDA and CDR2 is SQIVND in the germline V gene (reference sequence).

The chain is built from TRBV19 and TRBJ1-2, with 11 bases that match TRBD1. V lost 5 bases to trimming and J lost 1 base; unmatched junction nucleotides: 15. The CDR3 runs 19 residues. Germline CDR1 and CDR2: LNHDA and SQIVND (reference sequence). The CDR3 DNA sequence: TGTGCCAGTAGTTCCCCACTCGGGACAGGGGGGAGGATTAACTATGGCTACACCTTC. Translated, it gives CASSSPLGTGGRINYGYTF.

The chain joins TRBV14 to TRBJ1-3; D uncertain. Germline CDR1 and CDR2: SGHDN and FVKESK. V lost 2 bases to trimming and J lost 0 bases, with 11 bases between them. CDR3 length equals 16 residues. CDR3: CASSQTRRSSGNTIYF. The CDR3 DNA sequence: TGTGCCAGCAGCCAAACCCGGCGGAGCTCTGGAAACACCATATATTTT.

This clone was recorded a few times. The chain uses TRBV5-4 and TRBJ1-5, with D unresolved. The V gene's germline CDR1 is SGHNT and CDR2 YYREEE (reference sequence). The CDR3 is 15 amino acids. Trimming shortened V by 2 bases and J by 0 bases, and 9 bases separated the two germline ends. Written as DNA, the CDR3 is TGTGCCAGCAGCTTCGGCAGGTTTAGCAATCAGCCCCAGCATTTT. It is translated as CASSFGRFSNQPQHF. Full variable domain (missing parts from reference TRBV5-4 and TRBJ1-5): ETGVTQSPTHLIKTRGQQVTLRCSSQSGHNTVSWYQQALGQGPQFIFQYYREEENGRGNFPPRFSGLQFPNYSSELNVNALELDDSALYLCASSFGRFSNQPQHFGDGTRLSIL.

This sequence joins TRBV5-8 and TRBJ2-1; TRBD2 matches at 12 bases. CDR1 is SGHTS, CDR2 YDEGEE, per germline. V was pared by 0 bases and J by 6 bases, with 7 bases of the junction left unmatched. There are 17 residues in the CDR3. The CDR3 sequence is CASSLAPSGGAFNEQFF. The CDR3 DNA follows: TGTGCCAGCAGCTTGGCCCCTAGCGGGGGGGCTTTCAATGAGCAGTTCTTC. Full variable domain (rest looked up from reference TRBV5-8 and TRBJ2-1): EAGVTQSPTHLIKTRGQQATLRCSPISGHTSVYWYQQALGLGLQFLLWYDEGEERNRGNFPPRFSGRQFPNYSSELNVNALELEDSALYLCASSLAPSGGAFNEQFFGPGTRLTVL.

The V call is TRBV19, the J call TRBJ2-1; 7 nucleotides match TRBD2. V lost 5 bases and J lost 2; bases outside the gene matches: 6. The CDR3 contains 15 residues. Germline CDR1 LNHDA, CDR2 SQIVND (reference sequence). The CDR3: CASSLTTSPYNEQFF. The DNA of the CDR3 is TGTGCCAGTAGTCTAACGACTAGCCCCTACAATGAGCAGTTCTTC.

The chain links TRBV6-6 to TRBJ2-1; D is ambiguous. There are 13 residues in the CDR3. Trimming left V 2 bases short and J 2 bases short, with 4 bases between. CDR1 MNHNY and CDR2 SVGAGI come from the germline V gene (reference sequence). The CDR3 spells CASSYDPYNEQFF. CDR3 DNA: TGTGCCAGCAGTTACGATCCCTACAATGAGCAGTTCTTC.

V gene TRBV5-4 combines with J gene TRBJ1-2; TRBD1 might be the D (5 bases). V lost 3 bases and J lost 3, with 15 bases in between. CDR1 is SGHNT, CDR2 YYREEE, per germline (reference sequence). The CDR3 has 15 residues. The CDR3 coding sequence is TGTGCCAGCAGCTCCGGGGGAGGGGCGGACTATGGCTACACCTTC. Amino acids: CASSSGGGADYGYTF. The full variable domain, completed using reference TRBV5-4 and TRBJ1-2, is ETGVTQSPTHLIKTRGQQVTLRCSSQSGHNTVSWYQQALGQGPQFIFQYYREEENGRGNFPPRFSGLQFPNYSSELNVNALELDDSALYLCASSSGGGADYGYTFGSGTRLTVV.

CDR3 bases: TGTGCCAGCAGTGACCCGGGACAGGGAGACGAAAAACTGTTTTTT. Its translation is CASSDPGQGDEKLFF. V is TRBV25-1 and J is TRBJ1-4; 9 positions agree with TRBD1. The junction had 7 bases not matched to a gene; V was cut back by 3 bases and J by 8 bases. Germline lookup yields CDR1 MGHDK and CDR2 SYGVNS. This CDR3 is built from 15 residues.

The chain employs TRBV7-6 and TRBJ2-1; 10 bases match TRBD2. CDR1 is SGHVS and CDR2 is FNYEAQ in the germline V gene. The ends lost 5 bases at V and 9 bases at J; junction bases unmatched: 10. The CDR3 covers 15 residues. The CDR3 region has the DNA TGTGCCAGCAGCGAACCAGATAGCGGGAGGCGTGAGCAGTTCTTC. Translating gives CASSEPDSGRREQFF. The complete variable domain, with remaining parts taken from reference TRBV7-6 and TRBJ2-1, reads GAGVSQSPRYKVTKRGQDVALRCDPISGHVSLYWYRQALGQGPEFLTYFNYEAQQDKSGLPNDRFSAERPEGSISTLTIQRTEQRDSAMYRCASSEPDSGRREQFFGPGTRLTVL.

This rearrangement joins TRBV6-5 to TRBJ1-2; TRBD1 might be the D (5 bases). The length of the CDR3 is 14 residues. CDR1 MNHEY and CDR2 SVGAGI come from the germline V gene. Between the trimmed V and J ends, which lost 4 bases and 3 bases, there was a span of 12 bases. The CDR3 bases are TGTGCCAGCAGTTTCTCTCTAGGGGACTATGGCTACACCTTC. Translation: CASSFSLGDYGYTF.

This chain joins TRBV6-1 and TRBJ2-7, with D possibly being TRBD1 or TRBD2 (5 bases each). Germline CDR1 and CDR2: MNHNS and SASEGT. V lost 1 base to trimming and J lost 6 bases, with 7 bases between them. The CDR3 totals 12 residues. CDR3 in DNA: TGTGCCAGCAGTGAAGATGGGGGCGAGCAGTACTTC. It specifies CASSEDGGEQYF.

The table lists this clone with a count of one. This chain connects TRBV28 to TRBJ2-5; a possible D gene is TRBD1 (6 bases). Trimming left V 3 bases short and J 5 bases short, with 16 bases between. The CDR3 covers 15 residues. Germline V gene data show CDR1 as MDHEN and CDR2 as SYDVKM. This CDR3 is CASSFGYRAMETQYF. CDR3 coding DNA: TGTGCCAGCAGTTTCGGTTACAGGGCGATGGAGACCCAGTACTTC. Full variable domain (remainder filled in from reference TRBV28 and TRBJ2-5): DVKVTQSSRYLVKRTGEKVFLECVQDMDHENMFWYRQDPGLGLRLIYFSYDVKMKEKGDIPEGYSVSREKKERFSLILESASTNQTSMYLCASSFGYRAMETQYFGPGTRLLVL.

This clone is a singleton in its sample. The chain uses TRBV4-3 and TRBJ1-2, with 9 nucleotides matching TRBD1. Trimming at V came to 0 bases and at J to 6 bases, leaving 2 bases not matched to a gene. The CDR3 has 14 residues. Germline V lookup: CDR1 LGHNA, CDR2 YSLEER. This chain's CDR3 is CASSQDTGGNGYTF. CDR3 nucleotides: TGCGCCAGCAGCCAAGATACAGGGGGCAATGGCTACACCTTC.

This chain connects TRBV5-8 to TRBJ1-4; 7 nucleotides line up with TRBD1. Trimming removed 10 bases from V and 7 bases from J; junction bases left unmatched: 7. The CDR3 is 12 amino acids. In germline, CDR1 is SGHTS, CDR2 YDEGEE. As DNA, the CDR3 is TGTGCCGGAAGACAGGGTACTGAAAAACTGTTTTTT. Encoded protein: CAGRQGTEKLFF.

The rearrangement joins TRBV20-1 to TRBJ2-7, with D unresolved. This CDR3 is 11 amino acids long. Germline CDR1 reads DFQATT; CDR2 reads SNEGSKA (reference sequence). V was pared by 6 bases and J by 5 bases, with 11 bases between. The CDR3 reads CSAPRTDEQYF. The CDR3 DNA sequence: TGCAGTGCCCCGAGAACCGACGAGCAGTACTTC.

The chain couples TRBV28 to TRBJ1-4, with D unclear. This CDR3 is built from 15 residues. Germline values: CDR1 MDHEN, CDR2 SYDVKM. The ends were cut back, 6 bases at V and 3 bases at J, with 14 bases in the middle. CDR3: CASSPVPLPNEKLFF. In DNA, the CDR3 is TGTGCCAGCAGCCCAGTACCTCTACCTAATGAAAAACTGTTTTTT.

The V gene is TRBV28, the J gene TRBJ1-1, with 9 bases fitting TRBD1. The CDR3 spans 14 residues. Unmatched junction bases numbered 4, after V lost 7 bases and J lost 1 base. Germline V lookup: CDR1 MDHEN, CDR2 SYDVKM. Here the CDR3 DNA reads TGTGCCAGCACCACGGGACAGGGGAACACTGAAGCTTTCTTT. It specifies CASTTGQGNTEAFF.

This chain connects TRBV25-1 to TRBJ1-2; no reliable D call. V lost 3 bases and J lost 7, with 15 bases in between. The CDR3 totals 14 residues. CDR1 is MGHDK and CDR2 is SYGVNS in the germline V gene. The CDR3 DNA reads TGTGCCAGCAGTGATGGGAATGGTGGGAGTGGCTACACCTTC. Translation gives CASSDGNGGSGYTF.

The chain joins TRBV18 to TRBJ1-1; D may be TRBD1 (5 bases). In germline, CDR1 is KGHSH, CDR2 LQKENI. The germline V and J ends were trimmed by 2 bases and 3 bases, with 16 bases remaining between them. The CDR3 is 16 residues long. CDR3 nucleotide sequence: TGTGCCAGCTCACCAAACAAAGGGGTCGTGGACACTGAAGCTTTCTTT. It is translated as CASSPNKGVVDTEAFF.

V gene TRBV2 combines with J gene TRBJ1-3; D not certain. Germline values: CDR1 SNHLY, CDR2 FYNNEI. The CDR3 consists of 13 residues. Deletions cut 4 bases from V and 2 bases from J, with 6 bases between. In DNA form, the CDR3 reads TGTGCCAGCAGTGTGTCACCTGGAAACACCATATATTTT. It is translated as CASSVSPGNTIYF.

DNA of the CDR3: TGTGCCAGCAGCCAAGATAGCCAGGAGGCAGTCCGCGAGCAGTACGTC. It codes for CASSQDSQEAVREQYV. This chain connects TRBV14 to TRBJ2-7, with D tentatively TRBD2 (5 bases). Trimming cost V 0 bases and J 6 bases, with 18 bases left between them. Germline V CDR1 and CDR2: SGHDN, FVKESK. This CDR3 has 16 residues.

The V and J genes are TRBV10-2 and TRBJ1-6; D unclear. Germline CDR1 reads WSHSY; CDR2 reads SAAADI. The V end was cut by 5 bases, the J end by 6 bases, with 11 bases between. The CDR3 sequence is 14 residues long. The CDR3 DNA follows: TGCGCCAGCAGTCCTGCGGGCCTTAATTCACCCCTCCACTTT. It is translated as CASSPAGLNSPLHF.

V usage is TRBV10-2 and J usage is TRBJ2-3, with D unresolved. Trimming took off 1 base at V and 2 bases at J, with 10 bases between the two ends. CDR3 size: 15 residues. CDR1 is WSHSY, CDR2 SAAADI, per germline. In nucleotides, the CDR3 is TGCGCCAGCAGTGAGTGGGTGTCGGACACAGATACGCAGTATTTT. As protein: CASSEWVSDTDTQYF.

For this clone: A read error may produce the germline difference seen at one junction end. The rearrangement joins TRBV6-5 to TRBJ2-1; 8 nucleotides line up with TRBD1. Germline lookup yields CDR1 MNHEY and CDR2 SVGAGI. This CDR3 has 14 amino acids. CDR3 amino acids: CASSDRASSNEQFF. The CDR3, as DNA: TGTGCCAGCTCGGACAGGGCCTCCTCCAATGAGCAGTTCTTC.

As regards this clone: At one end the junction does not follow the germline gene, possibly because of a read error. This chain links TRBV7-7 with TRBJ2-2, with 7 bases matching TRBD1. Germline CDR1 and CDR2: SSHAT and FNYEAQ (reference sequence). The CDR3 loop spans 15 amino acids. This CDR3 is CASRNGQANTGELFF. For the CDR3, the DNA is TGTGCTAGCAGGAACGGACAGGCGAACACCGGGGAGCTGTTTTTT.